A single sample gave rise to the 20 T cell receptor beta chains below, sequenced in a study of T cell repertoires in cytomegalovirus infection. TCRdb re-derived calls from the reads in MiXCR, one entry per CDR3 protein. The table shows some 450,000 distinct CDR3 sequences, with 31% occurring only once. The sequenced sample was PBMCs. The receptors here all came from a human donor in good health (CMV status not recorded). Some clones in this sample may be carry-over from other donors' samples.

The chain employs TRBV20-1 and TRBJ2-7, with D hard to call. CDR1 is DFQATT, CDR2 SNEGSKA, per germline (reference sequence). There are 15 residues in the CDR3. The V end was cut by 0 bases, the J end by 3 bases, with 15 bases between. The DNA of the CDR3 is TGCAGTGCTAGAGACCCTTCGTCCCCGGTCTACGAGCAGTACTTC. This codes for CSARDPSSPVYEQYF.

This clonotype was recorded at least ten times. The chain is built from TRBV7-2 and TRBJ1-2; D not certain. The V gene's germline CDR1 is SGHTA and CDR2 FQGNSA. V shed 7 bases and J shed 8 bases, with 17 bases lying between them. The CDR3 is 13 amino acids. CDR3 DNA: TGTGCCAGCAACAAAGGGAGGAGCGGCGGCTACACCTTC. Amino acid sequence: CASNKGRSGGYTF.

This clonotype was detected many times. The gene calls are TRBV28 and TRBJ2-7, with 8 nucleotides matching TRBD2. The V gene end was trimmed by 5 bases and the J gene end by 6 bases; junction bases not matched to a gene: 15. CDR1 and CDR2 from the germline V gene are MDHEN and SYDVKM. The CDR3 has 16 amino acids. This chain's CDR3 is CASSPQAGAPTGEQYF. For the CDR3, the DNA is TGTGCCAGCAGTCCCCAAGCGGGGGCTCCGACCGGCGAGCAGTACTTC.

This clonotype was picked up one time. This chain uses TRBV19 with TRBJ1-2; no firm D call. CDR3 size: 17 residues. V was clipped by 4 bases and J by 1 base, with 19 bases between them. Germline values: CDR1 LNHDA, CDR2 SQIVND (reference sequence). CDR3 nucleotide sequence: TGTGCCAGTAGTAGAGGTGTTTCCAGGATCAGTAACTATGGCTACACCTTC. It yields the protein CASSRGVSRISNYGYTF.

This clonotype was picked up many times. The chain employs TRBV7-6 and TRBJ2-5; D possibly uses TRBD1 or TRBD2 (5 bases each). This CDR3 spans 15 amino acids. V gave up 4 bases and J gave up 4 bases, with 16 bases separating them. The germline V gene has CDR1 SGHVS and CDR2 FNYEAQ. The CDR3 DNA reads TGTGCCAGCAGCTCAGAGGGGAATAAGAGAGAGACCCAGTACTTC. It codes for CASSSEGNKRETQYF.

In its sample, this clonotype was seen many times. The chain combines TRBV25-1 with TRBJ2-3; D perhaps matches TRBD2 (5 bases). The V and J ends lost 7 bases and 1 base respectively, with 12 bases between them. Looked up from germline, CDR1 is MGHDK and CDR2 is SYGVNS. The CDR3 totals 14 residues. CDR3: CASTRTGGTDTQYF. In DNA form, the CDR3 reads TGTGCCAGCACCCGAACCGGGGGCACAGATACGCAGTATTTT.

CDR3 sequence reads: CASSGAVSPLHF. CDR3 nucleotides: TGTGCCAGCAGTGGGGCAGTCTCACCCCTCCACTTT. This chain links TRBV5-6 with TRBJ1-6, with TRBD1 as a possible D gene (5 bases). The CDR3 loop spans 12 amino acids. The V end lost 5 bases, the J end lost 10 bases, and 10 bases lay between the germline ends. Germline V lookup: CDR1 SGHDT, CDR2 YYEEEE. The full variable domain, its missing parts supplied by reference TRBV5-6 and TRBJ1-6, is DAGVTQSPTHLIKTRGQQVTLRCSPKSGHDTVSWYQQALGQGPQFIFQYYEEEERQRGNFPDRFSGHQFPNYSSELNVNALLLGDSALYLCASSGAVSPLHFGNGTRLTVT.

The chain's CDR3 is CASSLEGRGTEAFF. CDR3 sequence (DNA): TGTGCCAGCAGTTTAGAGGGTCGAGGCACTGAAGCTTTCTTT. The V call is TRBV12-3 or TRBV12-4, the J call TRBJ1-1, with no clear D. This CDR3 comprises 14 residues. The germline V and J ends were trimmed by 1 base and 4 bases, with 10 bases remaining between them.

This clonotype was seen a handful of times. V is TRBV10-1 and J is TRBJ2-2; D call uncertain. Per the germline V gene, CDR1 is WNHNN and CDR2 is SYGVQD (reference sequence). V was clipped by 3 bases and J by 6 bases, with 8 bases between them. The length of the CDR3 is 13 residues. As DNA, the CDR3 is TGCGCCAGCAGTGAAGAGTTGTCCGGGGAGCTGTTTTTT. Its translation is CASSEELSGELFF.

About this clonotype: This may be a read error: a much more frequent sequence differs by one nucleotide. V gene TRBV7-2 combines with J gene TRBJ1-1; D not resolved. This CDR3 is 14 amino acids long. Germline values: CDR1 SGHTA, CDR2 FQGNSA. The CDR3 spells CASSSEAVRTESFF. CDR3 in DNA: TGTGCCAGCAGCTCAGAAGCAGTAAGGACTGAATCTTTCTTT.

About this clonotype: Here the CDR3 omits its conserved ending phenylalanine or tryptophan, so a read error is the likely source. J is TRBJ2-7 and V is TRBV27; D is possibly TRBD2 (6 bases). Trimming removed 5 bases at V and 2 bases at J, with 13 bases between. Germline V gives CDR1 MNHEY, CDR2 SMNVEV (reference sequence). The CDR3 spans 14 residues. CDR3 amino acids: CASSPPGSTYEQYL. CDR3 bases: TGTGCCAGCAGTCCCCCCGGGAGTACCTACGAGCAGTACTTA.

The sample holds many counts of this clonotype. The chain recombines TRBV7-6 with TRBJ2-1; 10 nucleotides align to TRBD2. Trimming removed 3 bases from V and 4 bases from J; junction bases left unmatched: 6. The CDR3 spans 16 residues. Looked up from germline, CDR1 is SGHVS and CDR2 is FNYEAQ. This chain's CDR3 is CASSFTSGDGYNEQFF. The CDR3 DNA follows: TGTGCCAGCAGCTTCACTAGCGGGGACGGATACAATGAGCAGTTCTTC.

This clonotype was picked up many times. In DNA form, the CDR3 reads TGCGCCAGCAGCGCTACTCACAGGGGTACAATAGCCAAAAACATTCAGTACTTC. Translating it yields CASSATHRGTIAKNIQYF. The chain has TRBV4-3 and TRBJ2-4, with TRBD1 identical over 7 bases. This CDR3 is built from 18 residues. CDR1 and CDR2 from the germline V gene are LGHNA and YSLEER. Losses at the gene ends were 5 bases for V and 0 bases for J; bases not matched to a gene: 13.

The chain has TRBV4-3 and TRBJ1-2, with TRBD1 matching over 9 bases. V shed 0 bases and J 2 bases; nucleotides not matched to a gene: 4. The CDR3 spans 16 residues. CDR1 is LGHNA and CDR2 is YSLEER in the germline V gene. The CDR3 DNA reads as TGCGCCAGCAGCCAAGATCGGGACAGGGACAACTATGGCTACACCTTC. Its translation: CASSQDRDRDNYGYTF.

This clonotype was counted a single time. This may arise from a read error, as a much more abundant clone is one base away. Without the conserved terminal phenylalanine or tryptophan, this CDR3 likely stems from a read error. CDR3 amino acids: CASSEEGGASSSPLHL. The CDR3 DNA reads TGTGCCAGCAGTGAAGAGGGGGGGGCTAGCAGTTCACCCCTCCACTTG. The J gene is TRBJ1-6, the V gene TRBV6-1, with D tentatively TRBD1 (6 bases). The CDR3 is made up of 16 amino acids. CDR1 MNHNS and CDR2 SASEGT come from the germline V gene. V lost 1 base and J 9 bases, leaving 16 bases between the germline ends.

V usage is TRBV5-4 and J usage is TRBJ1-1; no definite D call. The CDR3 is 15 amino acids. The V gene lost 6 bases and the J gene lost 2 bases, with 17 bases spanning the gap. In germline, CDR1 is SGHNT, CDR2 YYREEE (reference sequence). The CDR3 here is CASTPVDGRNTEAFF. The CDR3 DNA follows: TGTGCCAGCACCCCCGTGGACGGTAGAAACACTGAAGCTTTCTTT.

This clonotype has a count of ten or more. The V gene is TRBV7-8, the J gene TRBJ2-5; D might be TRBD2 (7 bases). The CDR3 is made up of 16 amino acids. Germline V gene sequence: CDR1 SGHVS, CDR2 FQNEAQ. V dropped 5 bases and J dropped 6 bases, with 22 bases sitting between them. In DNA form, the CDR3 reads TGTGCCAGCAGCCCACAGTGGGAGGGGGAAAAACAGACCCAGTACTTC. It codes for CASSPQWEGEKQTQYF.

CDR3 nucleotides: TGCGCCAGCAGACGGACGTTTGACTACCCCAAACCTCAAGAGCAGTTCTTC. Translated, it gives CASRRTFDYPKPQEQFF. The rearrangement links TRBV5-1 to TRBJ2-1, with D possibly TRBD2 on 5 matching bases. The germline V gene encodes CDR1 SGHRS and CDR2 YFSETQ. This CDR3 has 17 residues. The ends were cut back, 5 bases at V and 10 bases at J, with 28 bases in the middle.

This clonotype was detected only a few times. This chain uses TRBV28 with TRBJ1-6, with D perhaps matching TRBD1 (5 bases). The CDR3 loop spans 16 amino acids. Trimming stripped 4 bases from V and 11 bases from J, with 21 bases between. Germline V lookup: CDR1 MDHEN, CDR2 SYDVKM. CDR3 in amino acids: CASSSIVELSRAPLHF. The CDR3 DNA reads as TGTGCCAGCAGTTCCATCGTTGAACTTTCCAGGGCACCCCTCCACTTT.

The J gene is TRBJ2-3, the V gene TRBV12-3 or TRBV12-4; 7 bases are a match to TRBD1. The V segment lost 3 bases and the J segment 1 base; nucleotides outside the gene matches: 1. CDR3 size: 14 residues. This CDR3 reads CASSFTGGTDTQYF. CDR3 DNA: TGTGCCAGCAGTTTCACAGGGGGCACAGATACGCAGTATTTT.